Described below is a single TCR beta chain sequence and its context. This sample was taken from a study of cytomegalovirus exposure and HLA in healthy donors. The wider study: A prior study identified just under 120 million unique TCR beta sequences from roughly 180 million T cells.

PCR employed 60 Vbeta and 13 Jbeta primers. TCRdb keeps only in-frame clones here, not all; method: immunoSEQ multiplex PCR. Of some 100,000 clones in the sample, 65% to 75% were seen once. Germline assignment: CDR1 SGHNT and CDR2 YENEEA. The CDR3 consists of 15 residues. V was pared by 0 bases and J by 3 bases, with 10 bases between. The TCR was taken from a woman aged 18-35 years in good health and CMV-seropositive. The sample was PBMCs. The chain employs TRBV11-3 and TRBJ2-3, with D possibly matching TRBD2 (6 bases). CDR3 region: CASSLEGGSTDTQYF. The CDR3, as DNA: TGTGCCAGCAGCTTAGAAGGAGGGAGTACAGATACGCAGTATTTT.